This entry features one T cell receptor (beta chain) sequence. Its target is not known. This record comes from a study of identical twins. Overall study results and limits: Invariant MAIT and iNKT cells may have partly biased zero-insertion analyses. Fewer insertions marked abundant cord blood beta clonotypes; young adult naive trended weakly, memory not at all.

After template switching added a universal primer site, the resulting cDNA carried unique molecular identifiers. TCRdb re-derived calls from the 5' RACE reads in MiXCR, one entry per CDR3 protein. The sample carries some 730,000 distinct CDR3 sequences, approximately 18% recorded once. Between the trimmed V and J ends, which lost 1 base and 5 bases, there was a span of 10 bases. Germline CDR1 and CDR2: MNHEY and SMNVEV (reference sequence). The CDR3 spans 14 residues. These same data were also listed under a study on T cells expressing NK-cell markers.

The V call is TRBV27, the J call TRBJ2-3; D remains unclear. Sequences were obtained from PBMCs. The sequence was collected from a woman between 18 and 29 years old in good health. The CDR3 bases are TGTGCCAGCAGTTTATATTCAGTCGGAGATACGCAGTATTTT. Residues: CASSLYSVGDTQYF.